The clone carrying this T cell receptor beta chain was counted only a few times. These data belong to a study of cytotoxic CD8 clonotypes in ibrutinib-treated CLL. Background on the study: In all, around 10 patients were relapsed/refractory, approximately 16 were treatment-naive and 17 to 18 were IGHV unmutated.

Sequenced by immunoSEQ multiplex PCR; TCRdb stores in-frame clones only, minus some. The table lists about 150,000 clones, about 80% of them singletons, with around 4.9% in the top ten. Germline CDR1 is SEHNR and CDR2 is FQNEAQ (reference sequence). The V gene lost 4 bases and the J gene lost 3 bases, with 6 bases spanning the gap. This CDR3 has 12 amino acids. The clonotype was recovered from a human donor with chronic lymphocytic leukemia. The sequencing here drew on PBMCs, taken after 24 months of ibrutinib treatment. The rearrangement joins TRBV7-9 to TRBJ1-2, with D hard to call. CDR3 sequence: CASSWADYGYTF. CDR3 nucleotides: TGTGCCAGCAGCTGGGCGGACTATGGCTACACCTTC.